Below, one T cell receptor beta chain is given with its context. Its target is unknown. Assay: immunoSEQ multiplex PCR; the TCRdb copy retains only in-frame clones and omits some. The table has about 120,000 clones, approximately 90% seen once. Germline CDR1 is MNHEY and CDR2 is SMNVEV (reference sequence). The CDR3 totals 15 residues. The sample originates from a study of cytomegalovirus exposure and HLA in healthy donors. The donors were part of the validation cohort of 100 to 150 subjects. That cohort was separate from the first cohort, which comprised under 750 subjects. The study's findings and limits: Among the CMV-associated chains, three were confirmed in vitro as specific for CMV antigens.

This receptor was obtained from a woman aged 18-35 years in good health and CMV-seropositive. Sequencing used PBMCs. The V gene is TRBV27, the J gene TRBJ2-5; 8 nucleotides match TRBD2. The closer fit of TRBJ2-7 to the DNA end suggests the J call may be wrong. The CDR3 nucleotides read TGTGCCAGCAGTTTTAGCCGGGGGGGGACCGGCGAGCAGTACTTC. This codes for CASSFSRGGTGEQYF.